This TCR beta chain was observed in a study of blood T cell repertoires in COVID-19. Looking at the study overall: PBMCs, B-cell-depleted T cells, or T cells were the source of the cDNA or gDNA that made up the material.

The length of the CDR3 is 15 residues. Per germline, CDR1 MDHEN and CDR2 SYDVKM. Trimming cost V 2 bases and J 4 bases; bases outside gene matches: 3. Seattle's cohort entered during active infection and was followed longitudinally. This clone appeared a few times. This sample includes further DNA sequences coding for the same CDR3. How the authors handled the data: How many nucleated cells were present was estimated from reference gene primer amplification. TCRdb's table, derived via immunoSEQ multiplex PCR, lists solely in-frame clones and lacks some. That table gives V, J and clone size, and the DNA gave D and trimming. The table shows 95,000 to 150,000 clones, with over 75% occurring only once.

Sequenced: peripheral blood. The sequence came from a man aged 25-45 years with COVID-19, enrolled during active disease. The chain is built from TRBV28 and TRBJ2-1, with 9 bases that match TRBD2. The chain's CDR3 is CASSLGAGGYNEQFF. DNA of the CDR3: TGTGCCAGCAGTTTAGGAGCGGGAGGTTACAATGAGCAGTTCTTC.